This T cell receptor (beta chain) was captured in a study of T cell repertoires in cytomegalovirus infection. Each CDR3 protein is one row after TCRdb ran MiXCR on the reads. The data contain tens of thousands of distinct CDR3 sequences, around 40% of them singletons. This clonotype occurred a few times. Its antigen is currently unknown. The CDR3 length is 15 residues. Trimming took 6 bases from V and 8 from J; bases not matched to a gene: 15. The rearrangement uses TRBV12-3 or TRBV12-4 and TRBJ1-2; 7 nucleotides match TRBD1. The TCR originated in a human donor in good health (CMV status not recorded). Some clones in this sample may be carry-over from other donors' samples. The sequenced sample was CD8+ T cells from cultured PBMCs, obtained from culture after CMV antigen stimulation. CDR3 nucleotides: TGTGCCAGCAGCCACCCGGGACAGCTTAAATGGGGCTACACCTTC. Its protein product is CASSHPGQLKWGYTF.